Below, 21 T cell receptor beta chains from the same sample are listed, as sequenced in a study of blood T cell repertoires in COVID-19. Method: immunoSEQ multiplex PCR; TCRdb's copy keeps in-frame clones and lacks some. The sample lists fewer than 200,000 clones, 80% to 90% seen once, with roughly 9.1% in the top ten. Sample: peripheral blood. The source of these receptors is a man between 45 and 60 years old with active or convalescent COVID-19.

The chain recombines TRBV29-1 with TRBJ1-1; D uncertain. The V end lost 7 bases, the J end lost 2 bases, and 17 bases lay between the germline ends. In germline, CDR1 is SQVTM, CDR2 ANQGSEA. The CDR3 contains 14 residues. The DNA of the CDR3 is TGCAGCGCTATACGGGAATCTTCAAACACTGAAGCTTTCTTT. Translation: CSAIRESSNTEAFF. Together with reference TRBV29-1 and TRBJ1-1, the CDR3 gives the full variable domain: SAVISQKPSRDICQRGTSLTIQCQVDSQVTMMFWYRQQPGQSLTLIATANQGSEATYESGFVIDKFPISRPNLTFSTLTVSNMSPEDSSIYLCSAIRESSNTEAFFGQGTRLTVV.

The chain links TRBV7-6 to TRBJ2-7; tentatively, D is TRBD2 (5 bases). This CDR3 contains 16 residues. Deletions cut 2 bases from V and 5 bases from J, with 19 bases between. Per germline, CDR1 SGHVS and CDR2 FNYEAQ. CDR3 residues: CASSLSGGGRGNEQYF. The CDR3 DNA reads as TGTGCCAGCAGCTTAAGTGGTGGCGGCCGAGGGAACGAGCAGTACTTC.

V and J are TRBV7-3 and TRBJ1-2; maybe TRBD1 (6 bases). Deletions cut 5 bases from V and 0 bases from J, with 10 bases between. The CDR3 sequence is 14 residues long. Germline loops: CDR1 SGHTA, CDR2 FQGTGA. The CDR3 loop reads CASSPGDANYGYTF. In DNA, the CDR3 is TGTGCCAGCAGCCCAGGGGACGCTAACTATGGCTACACCTTC.

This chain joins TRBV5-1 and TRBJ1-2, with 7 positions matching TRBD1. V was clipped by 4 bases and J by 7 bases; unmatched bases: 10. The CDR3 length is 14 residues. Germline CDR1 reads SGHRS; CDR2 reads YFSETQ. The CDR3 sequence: CASSVRDSMSGYTF. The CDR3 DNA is TGCGCCAGCAGCGTCCGGGACAGCATGTCTGGCTACACCTTC. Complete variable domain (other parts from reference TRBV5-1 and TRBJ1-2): KAGVTQTPRYLIKTRGQQVTLSCSPISGHRSVSWYQQTPGQGLQFLFEYFSETQRNKGNFPGRFSGRQFSNSRSEMNVSTLELGDSALYLCASSVRDSMSGYTFGSGTRLTVV.

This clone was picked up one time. In nucleotides, the CDR3 is TGTGCCAGTAGAATTGGGGACATAAACAATGAGCAGTTCTTC. Protein sequence: CASRIGDINNEQFF. This chain uses TRBV19 with TRBJ2-1; D is possibly TRBD1 (6 bases). The CDR3 is 14 residues long. Germline assignment: CDR1 LNHDA and CDR2 SQIVND (reference sequence). The V end lost 6 bases, the J end lost 5 bases, and 14 bases lay between the germline ends.

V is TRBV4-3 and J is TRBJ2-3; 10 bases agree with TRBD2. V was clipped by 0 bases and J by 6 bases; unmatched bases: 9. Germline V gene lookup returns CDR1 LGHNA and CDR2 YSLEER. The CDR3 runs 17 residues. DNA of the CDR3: TGCGCCAGCAGCCAAGAGGATATTAGCGGGGGGTTGGATACGCAGTATTTT. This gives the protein CASSQEDISGGLDTQYF.

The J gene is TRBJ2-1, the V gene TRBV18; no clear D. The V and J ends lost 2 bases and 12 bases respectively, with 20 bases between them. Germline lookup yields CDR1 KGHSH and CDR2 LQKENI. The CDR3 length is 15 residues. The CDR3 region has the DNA TGTGCCAGCTCACCAGGGCAGCACCCAGCTCTGGGGCAGTTCTTC. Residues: CASSPGQHPALGQFF.

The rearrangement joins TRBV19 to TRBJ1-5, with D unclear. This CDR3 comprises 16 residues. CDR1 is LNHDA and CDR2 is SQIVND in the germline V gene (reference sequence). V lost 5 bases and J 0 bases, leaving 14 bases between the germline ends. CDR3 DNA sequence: TGTGCCAGTAGTTCGGACCGGGGAAATAGCAATCAGCCCCAGCATTTT. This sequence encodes CASSSDRGNSNQPQHF.

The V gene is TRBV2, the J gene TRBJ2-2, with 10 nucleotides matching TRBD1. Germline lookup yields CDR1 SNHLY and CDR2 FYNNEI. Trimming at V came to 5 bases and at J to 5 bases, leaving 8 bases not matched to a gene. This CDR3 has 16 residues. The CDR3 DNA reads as TGTGCCAGCAGTTTTAGACAGGGGGCGGGGACCGGGGAGCTGTTTTTT. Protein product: CASSFRQGAGTGELFF.

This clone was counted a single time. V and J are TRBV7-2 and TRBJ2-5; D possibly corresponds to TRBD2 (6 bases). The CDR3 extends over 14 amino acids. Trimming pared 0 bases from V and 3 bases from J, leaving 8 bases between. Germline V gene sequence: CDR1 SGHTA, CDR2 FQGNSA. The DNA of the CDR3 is TGTGCCAGCAGCTTAGCGCGCGGGGAAGAGACCCAGTACTTC. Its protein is CASSLARGEETQYF.

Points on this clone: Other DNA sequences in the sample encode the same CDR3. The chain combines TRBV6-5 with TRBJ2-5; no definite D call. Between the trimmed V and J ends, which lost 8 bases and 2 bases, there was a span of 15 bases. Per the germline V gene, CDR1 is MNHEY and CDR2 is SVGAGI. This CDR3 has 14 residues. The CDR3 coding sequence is TGTGCCAGCGGTTTACAAGGAGCACAAGAGACCCAGTACTTC. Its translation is CASGLQGAQETQYF.

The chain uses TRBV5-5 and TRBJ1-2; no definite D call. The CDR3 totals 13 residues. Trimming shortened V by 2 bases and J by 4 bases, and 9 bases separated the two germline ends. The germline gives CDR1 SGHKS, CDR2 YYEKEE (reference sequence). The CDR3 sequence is CASSLKTVYGYTF. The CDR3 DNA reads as TGTGCCAGCAGCTTAAAAACAGTCTATGGCTACACCTTC.

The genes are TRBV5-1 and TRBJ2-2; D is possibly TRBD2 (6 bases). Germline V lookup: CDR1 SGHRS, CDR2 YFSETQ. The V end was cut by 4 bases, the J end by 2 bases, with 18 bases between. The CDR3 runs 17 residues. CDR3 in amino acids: CASSLTPGTLNTGELFF. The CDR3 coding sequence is TGCGCCAGCAGCCTCACCCCAGGGACTCTAAACACCGGGGAGCTGTTTTTT.

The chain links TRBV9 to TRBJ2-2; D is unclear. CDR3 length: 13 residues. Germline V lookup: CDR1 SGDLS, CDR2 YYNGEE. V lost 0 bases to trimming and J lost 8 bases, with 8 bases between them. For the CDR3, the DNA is TGTGCCAGCAGCGTAGCTCTACAGGGGGAGCTGTTTTTT. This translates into CASSVALQGELFF.

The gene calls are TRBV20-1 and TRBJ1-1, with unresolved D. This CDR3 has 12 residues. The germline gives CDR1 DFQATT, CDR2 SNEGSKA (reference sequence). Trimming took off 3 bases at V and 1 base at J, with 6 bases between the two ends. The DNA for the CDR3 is TGCAGTGCTAGTCAGAAGAACACTGAAGCTTTCTTT. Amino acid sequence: CSASQKNTEAFF.

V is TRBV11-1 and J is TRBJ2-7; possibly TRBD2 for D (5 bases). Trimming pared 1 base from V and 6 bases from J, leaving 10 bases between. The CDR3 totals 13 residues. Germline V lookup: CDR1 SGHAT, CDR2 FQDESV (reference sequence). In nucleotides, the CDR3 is TGTGCCAGCAGCTTAGGGAGTCGGGGCGAGCAGTACTTC. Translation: CASSLGSRGEQYF.

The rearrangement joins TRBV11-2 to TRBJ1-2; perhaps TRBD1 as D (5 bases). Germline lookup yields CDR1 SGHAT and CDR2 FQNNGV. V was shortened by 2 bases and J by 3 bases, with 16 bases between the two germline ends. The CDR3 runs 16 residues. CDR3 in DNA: TGTGCCAGCAGCTTAAATTCCGGTTCGGGGGACTATGGCTACACCTTC. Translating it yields CASSLNSGSGDYGYTF.

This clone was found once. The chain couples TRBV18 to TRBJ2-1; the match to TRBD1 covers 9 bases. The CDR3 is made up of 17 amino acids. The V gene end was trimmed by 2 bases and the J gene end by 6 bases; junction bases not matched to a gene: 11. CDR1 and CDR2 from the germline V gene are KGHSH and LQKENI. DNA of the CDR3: TGTGCCAGCTCACCAATGATCCCGGGACAGGGTGGCAATGAGCAGTTCTTC. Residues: CASSPMIPGQGGNEQFF.

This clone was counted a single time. CDR3 nucleotides: TGTGCCAGCAGTTCTGAGCGGGACAGGGAAGAAGCTTTCTTT. It yields the protein CASSSERDREEAFF. The chain employs TRBV28 and TRBJ1-1, with 9 bases identical to TRBD1. After removal of 4 bases from V and 8 bases from J, the junction contained 8 bases not matched to a gene. The CDR3 is 14 residues long. Germline CDR1 and CDR2: MDHEN and SYDVKM.

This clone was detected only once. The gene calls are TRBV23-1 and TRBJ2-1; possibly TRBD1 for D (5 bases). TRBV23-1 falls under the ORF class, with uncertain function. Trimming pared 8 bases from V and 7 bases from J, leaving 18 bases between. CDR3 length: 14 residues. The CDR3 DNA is TGCGCCAGCCCTCTGGGGCGGCCTAAGAATGAGCAGTTCTTC. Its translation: CASPLGRPKNEQFF.

CDR3: CATMGQGIGTQYF. The CDR3, as DNA: TGTGCCACCATGGGACAGGGGATAGGGACCCAGTACTTC. The chain couples TRBV24-1 to TRBJ2-5, with 10 bases lining up with TRBD1. Trimming removed 8 bases from V and 7 bases from J; junction bases left unmatched: 6. The CDR3 contains 13 residues. The V gene's germline CDR1 is KGHDR and CDR2 SFDVKD.